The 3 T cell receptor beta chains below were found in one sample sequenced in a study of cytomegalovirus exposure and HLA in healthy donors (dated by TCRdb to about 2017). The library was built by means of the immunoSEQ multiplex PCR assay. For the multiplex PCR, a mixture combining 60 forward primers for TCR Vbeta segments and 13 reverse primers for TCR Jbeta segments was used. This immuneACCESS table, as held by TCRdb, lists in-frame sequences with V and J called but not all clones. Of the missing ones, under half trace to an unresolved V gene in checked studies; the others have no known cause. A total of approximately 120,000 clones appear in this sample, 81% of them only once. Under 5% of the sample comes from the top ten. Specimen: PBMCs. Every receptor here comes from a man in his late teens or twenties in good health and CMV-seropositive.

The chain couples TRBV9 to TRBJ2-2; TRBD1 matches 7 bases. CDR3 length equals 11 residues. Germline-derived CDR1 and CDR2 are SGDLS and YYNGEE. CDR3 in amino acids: CASQGAGELFF. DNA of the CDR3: TGTGCTAGTCAGGGGGCCGGGGAGCTGTTTTTT. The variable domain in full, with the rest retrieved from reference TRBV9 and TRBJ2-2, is DSGVTQTPKHLITATGQRVTLRCSPRSGDLSVYWYQQSLDQGLQFLIQYYNGEERAKGNILERFSAQQFPDLHSELNLSSLELGDSALYFCASQGAGELFFGEGSRLTVL.

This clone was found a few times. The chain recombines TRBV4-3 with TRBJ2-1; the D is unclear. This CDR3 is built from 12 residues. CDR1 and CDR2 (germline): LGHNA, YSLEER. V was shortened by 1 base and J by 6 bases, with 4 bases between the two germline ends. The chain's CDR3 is CASSQVSNEQFF. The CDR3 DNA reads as TGCGCCAGCAGCCAAGTCAGCAATGAGCAGTTCTTC.

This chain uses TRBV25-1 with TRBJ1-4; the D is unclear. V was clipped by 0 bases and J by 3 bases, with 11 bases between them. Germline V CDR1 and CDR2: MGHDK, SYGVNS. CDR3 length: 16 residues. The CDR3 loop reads CASSEYIPGPNEKLFF. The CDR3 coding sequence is TGTGCCAGCAGTGAATATATCCCGGGTCCTAATGAAAAACTGTTTTTT.